These 8 T cell receptor beta chains originate from one sample sequenced in a study of shared clonotypes between healthy human individuals (dated by TCRdb to 2020 to 2021). The receptor library was made with the immunoSEQ multiplex PCR assay. Entries here come from immuneACCESS through TCRdb and include only in-frame sequences with V and J called. Some clones fail to appear in such tables; in the studies checked, an unresolved V gene covers under half of the shortfall, and the cause of the remainder is unknown. This sample is represented by around 2.1 million clones; 93% of them were singletons. The ten top clones hold 1.5% to 2% of the sample. CD8 naive samples consisted of CD45RO-negative cells that were positively selected for CCR7, yielding a CD45RA+CCR7+ population without TemRA cells. The specimen was naive CD8+ T cells from PBMCs. Explained via the paper, the cell subset or site label denotes: CD45RA+CCR7+. Receptors were obtained from a man younger than 35 in good health. Some clones in this sample may be carry-over from other donors' samples.

This clone was seen once. The V and J genes are TRBV7-2 and TRBJ1-1; 8 bases are shared with TRBD1. The CDR3 covers 15 residues. J gave up 2 bases and V 5 bases, and 7 bases lay outside the gene matches. Germline V gene lookup returns CDR1 SGHTA and CDR2 FQGNSA. CDR3 nucleotides: TGTGCCAGCAGCCCCAGGACAGGGCTTAACACTGAAGCTTTCTTT. It specifies CASSPRTGLNTEAFF.

The rearrangement joins TRBV7-8 to TRBJ2-3; D is ambiguous. Trimming removed 3 bases at V and 0 bases at J, with 7 bases between. CDR3 size: 14 residues. Per the germline V gene, CDR1 is SGHVS and CDR2 is FQNEAQ. For the CDR3, the DNA is TGTGCCAGCAGCTTTTGGGTTAGCACAGATACGCAGTATTTT. Its translation: CASSFWVSTDTQYF.

This chain uses TRBV9 with TRBJ1-6; the D is unclear. V was shortened by 2 bases and J by 7 bases, with 7 bases between the two germline ends. There are 13 residues in the CDR3. The germline V gene has CDR1 SGDLS and CDR2 YYNGEE. CDR3 nucleotide sequence: TGTGCCAGCAGCGTGTCACCGAATTCACCCCTCCACTTT. Translation gives CASSVSPNSPLHF.

The rearrangement joins TRBV7-9 to TRBJ2-2, with D hard to call. The CDR3 spans 17 residues. Germline CDR1 and CDR2: SEHNR and FQNEAQ (reference sequence). V shed 11 bases and J shed 3 bases, with 25 bases lying between them. CDR3 DNA sequence: TGTGCCTCACCTCCGGGCACACCAGAACGGTACACCGGGGAGCTGTTTTTT. Translated, it gives CASPPGTPERYTGELFF.

With respect to this clone: The sample has other DNA sequences that encode this CDR3 too. The chain has TRBV7-3 and TRBJ2-1, with a tentative D call TRBD2 (5 bases). Germline CDR1 is SGHTA and CDR2 is FQGTGA. Trimming left V 5 bases short and J 6 bases short, with 11 bases between. CDR3 length: 13 amino acids. The CDR3: CASSPPLGNEQFF. CDR3 in DNA: TGTGCCAGCAGCCCGCCACTAGGCAATGAGCAGTTCTTC.

This rearrangement joins TRBV9 to TRBJ2-7; D perhaps matches TRBD2 (5 bases). CDR1 and CDR2 from the germline V gene are SGDLS and YYNGEE. The CDR3 extends over 13 amino acids. Deletions cut 0 bases from V and 6 bases from J, with 10 bases between. This chain's CDR3 is CASSVELGGEQYF. CDR3 bases: TGTGCCAGCAGCGTAGAACTAGGAGGCGAGCAGTACTTC.

This clone was detected once. The rearrangement links TRBV28 to TRBJ2-7; D may match TRBD1 or TRBD2 (5 bases each). V lost 5 bases and J 5 bases, leaving 7 bases between the germline ends. The length of the CDR3 is 11 residues. Germline V gives CDR1 MDHEN, CDR2 SYDVKM. DNA of the CDR3: TGTGCCAGCAGTGGGGGTCACGAGCAGTACTTC. It encodes CASSGGHEQYF. The full variable domain, in which reference TRBV28 and TRBJ2-7 provide the parts outside the CDR3, is DVKVTQSSRYLVKRTGEKVFLECVQDMDHENMFWYRQDPGLGLRLIYFSYDVKMKEKGDIPEGYSVSREKKERFSLILESASTNQTSMYLCASSGGHEQYFGPGTRLTVT.

The rearrangement joins TRBV7-9 to TRBJ2-7; D gene ambiguous. Between the trimmed V and J ends, which lost 3 bases and 0 bases, there was a span of 6 bases. The length of the CDR3 is 13 residues. The germline gives CDR1 SEHNR, CDR2 FQNEAQ (reference sequence). The CDR3 region is CASSLLPSYEQYF. DNA of the CDR3: TGTGCCAGCAGCTTGCTGCCCTCCTACGAGCAGTACTTC.